This T cell receptor (beta chain) originates from a study of blood T cell repertoires in COVID-19. The repertoire was sequenced with immunoSEQ multiplex PCR; TCRdb's copy has only in-frame clones and lacks some. The table has fewer than 150,000 clones, around nine tenths seen once. The sequence was collected from a middle-aged man with active or convalescent COVID-19. Sequenced: peripheral blood.

The CDR3 is CASSPTRARSTDTQYF. CDR3 DNA: TGTGCCAGCAGCCCTACGAGGGCCAGGAGCACAGATACGCAGTATTTT. V usage is TRBV7-3 and J usage is TRBJ2-3; perhaps TRBD2 as D (5 bases). The germline gives CDR1 SGHTA, CDR2 FQGTGA. The CDR3 covers 16 residues. V lost 5 bases and J 0 bases, leaving 15 bases between the germline ends.